These 13 T cell receptor beta chains came from one sample sequenced in a study of long-term antiretroviral therapy in people with HIV. Assay version v3.0 of immunoSEQ was used, and it was run at survey level. Measured with immunoSEQ multiplex PCR; TCRdb has only the in-frame clones, and not every one. The sample consists of fewer than 25,000 clones, approximately 90% of them appearing once. The source material was unsorted PBMCs, sampled 2.3 years after starting antiretroviral therapy. The source of these receptors is a man in his sixties with HIV.

This clone turned up a few times. DNA for the CDR3: TGCGCCAGCAGCTTGGCCCAGGCGGGGGCCAACTATGGCTACACCTTC. This encodes CASSLAQAGANYGYTF. This sequence joins TRBV5-1 and TRBJ1-2; D may be TRBD1 (6 bases). From germline, CDR1 is SGHRS and CDR2 YFSETQ. V lost 0 bases to trimming and J lost 2 bases, with 14 bases between them. CDR3 length: 16 amino acids.

This clone was picked up one time. The chain combines TRBV9 with TRBJ1-4, with D possibly TRBD1 on 5 matching bases. In germline, CDR1 is SGDLS, CDR2 YYNGEE. Trimming took off 2 bases at V and 6 bases at J, with 11 bases between the two ends. The CDR3 is 14 amino acids. The CDR3 sequence: CASSVGGSDEKLFF. Here the CDR3 DNA reads TGTGCCAGCAGCGTGGGGGGAAGTGATGAAAAACTGTTTTTT.

V and J are TRBV4-3 and TRBJ2-5, with no clear D. The germline V and J ends were trimmed by 4 bases and 5 bases, with 14 bases remaining between them. The CDR3 has 14 residues. Germline V gene data show CDR1 as LGHNA and CDR2 as YSLEER. The CDR3 sequence is CASSPLAVGETQYF. The DNA of the CDR3 is TGCGCCAGCAGCCCCCTTGCGGTCGGGGAGACCCAGTACTTC.

The chain employs TRBV6-1 and TRBJ1-5; D is undetermined. In germline, CDR1 is MNHNS, CDR2 SASEGT. The CDR3 loop spans 12 amino acids. V lost 2 bases to trimming and J lost 8 bases, with 7 bases between them. CDR3 sequence: CASSEILEPQHF. The CDR3 region has the DNA TGTGCCAGCAGTGAAATATTGGAGCCCCAGCATTTT.

This chain joins TRBV18 and TRBJ2-1, with 9 bases matching TRBD2. The CDR3 is made up of 17 amino acids. V dropped 0 bases and J dropped 2; count of bases not matched to a gene: 5. The germline gives CDR1 KGHSH, CDR2 LQKENI. This CDR3 is CASSPPGAGGTYNEQFF. CDR3 in DNA: TGTGCCAGCTCACCACCCGGGGCGGGGGGGACCTACAATGAGCAGTTCTTC.

The chain joins TRBV19 to TRBJ1-3, with 10 nucleotides matching TRBD1. With V trimmed by 6 bases and J by 3 bases, 2 bases remained unmatched. The germline V gene has CDR1 LNHDA and CDR2 SQIVND (reference sequence). The CDR3 totals 14 residues. The CDR3 spells CASRGQGSGNTIYF. The DNA of the CDR3 is TGTGCCAGTAGGGGACAGGGGAGTGGAAACACCATATATTTT.

The chain combines TRBV6-1 with TRBJ2-3; 10 bases are shared with TRBD2. Looked up from germline, CDR1 is MNHNS and CDR2 is SASEGT. V was clipped by 4 bases and J by 2 bases; unmatched bases: 6. This CDR3 has 16 residues. The CDR3 bases are TGTGCCAGCAGTGGACTAGCGGGCCAATACACAGATACGCAGTATTTT. Encoded protein: CASSGLAGQYTDTQYF.

The chain links TRBV7-9 to TRBJ1-4; 8 positions match TRBD1. Germline assignment: CDR1 SEHNR and CDR2 FQNEAQ (reference sequence). The CDR3 has 14 amino acids. V gave up 5 bases and J gave up 6 bases; unmatched junction bases: 5. As DNA, the CDR3 is TGTGCCAGCAGCGTTACAGGGGGAGATGAAAAACTGTTTTTT. It codes for CASSVTGGDEKLFF.

The CDR3: CASSALGPPYEQYF. The CDR3 DNA reads as TGTGCCAGCAGCGCATTGGGTCCCCCCTACGAGCAGTACTTC. This chain joins TRBV7-2 and TRBJ2-7; D uncertain. The V gene lost 5 bases and the J gene lost 2 bases, with 13 bases spanning the gap. The CDR3 has 14 residues. CDR1 is SGHTA, CDR2 FQGNSA, per germline.

The chain uses TRBV7-2 and TRBJ2-3; D possibly corresponds to TRBD2 (5 bases). CDR3 length: 17 amino acids. The germline CDR1 and CDR2 sequences are SGHTA and FQGNSA. The V end was cut by 2 bases, the J end by 0 bases, with 15 bases between. DNA of the CDR3: TGTGCCAGCAGCTTAAGGTGGGGTGGGGAGAGCACAGATACGCAGTATTTT. It specifies CASSLRWGGESTDTQYF.

This sequence joins TRBV19 and TRBJ2-7; the D gene is possibly TRBD1 (6 bases). This CDR3 is 14 amino acids long. Trimming stripped 5 bases from V and 2 bases from J, with 13 bases between. The germline V gene has CDR1 LNHDA and CDR2 SQIVND (reference sequence). This CDR3 reads CASSPMDSTYEQYF. CDR3 bases: TGTGCCAGTAGTCCGATGGACAGTACCTACGAGCAGTACTTC.

The chain employs TRBV29-1 and TRBJ2-1; D ambiguous. This CDR3 has 15 amino acids. Deletions cut 1 base from V and 4 bases from J, with 14 bases between. CDR1 and CDR2 (germline): SQVTM, ANQGSEA. CDR3 sequence (DNA): TGCAGCGTTGAAGGGCGCCAAAAGAGTTACAATGAGCAGTTCTTC. Residues: CSVEGRQKSYNEQFF.

The chain joins TRBV5-1 to TRBJ2-1; 9 bases fit TRBD2. This CDR3 contains 18 residues. From germline, CDR1 is SGHRS and CDR2 YFSETQ. V lost 0 bases to trimming and J lost 4 bases; unmatched junction nucleotides: 11. The CDR3 coding sequence is TGCGCCAGCAGCTTGGAGCGGCGGGGGGGCGACGGGTACAATGAGCAGTTCTTC. It is translated as CASSLERRGGDGYNEQFF.